The TCR beta chain under discussion was sequenced for a study of shared clonotypes between healthy human individuals. Findings of the study overall: Measured sharing among donors was expected to vary with sequencing depth.

Repertoires were generated with immunoSEQ multiplex PCR, while TCRdb's copy carries only in-frame clones and drops some. The sample holds under 850,000 clones, around 92% seen once. A note on this clone: Its cognate antigen is unknown.

Cells designated naive CD8 were CD45RO-negative and were positively selected for CCR7, with terminally differentiated effector memory CD45RA+ cells excluded. V lost 4 bases to trimming and J lost 3 bases, with 16 bases between them. CDR3 size: 16 residues. CDR1 is MDHEN and CDR2 is SYDVKM in the germline V gene. Source material: naive CD8+ T cells sorted from blood. The sequence was obtained from a man aged 30-40 years in good health. This chain uses TRBV28 with TRBJ1-5; possible D gene TRBD1, 5 bases. As DNA, the CDR3 is TGTGCCAGCAGTTCCTTGGGGGGGAGCGACAATCAGCCCCAGCATTTT. Amino acid sequence: CASSSLGGSDNQPQHF.